This TCR beta chain originates from a study of OX40 agonist ivuxolimab in advanced cancers. About the study as a whole: The costimulatory receptor OX40 (CD134) was targeted by ivuxolimab, a fully human IgG2 agonistic monoclonal antibody. Partial responses were achieved by three dose-escalation patients, of whom one had hepatocellular carcinoma and two had cutaneous melanoma. A male proportion of roughly 80% and a mean age of about 60 years, ranging from 23 to 79, were recorded for the dose-escalation cohort. The paper covers the monotherapy dose-escalation part of the phase I ivuxolimab trial, which included N of about 51 patients. Peripheral TCRbeta sequencing was intended to test whether TCR sequence diversity was altered and clonal T-cell expansion was caused by ivuxolimab. Among the 52 dose-escalation patients, about 20 had hepatocellular carcinoma, 15 or so melanoma, 9 renal cell carcinoma and 9 head and neck cancer. Prior anti-PD-1, anti-PD-L1 or anti-CTLA-4 therapy was permitted, and about 40% of dose-escalation patients had received checkpoint inhibitors. Intravenous ivuxolimab was administered to patients every 2 weeks at six dose levels: 0.01, 0.1, 0.3, 1.5, 3 and 10 mg/kg.

Summary of the overall study and its limitations: Which antigens the clonally expanded peripheral T cells were specific for was not determined. At doses from 0.1 to 3.0 mg/kg, clonal expansion was seen in both CD4+ and CD8+ blood T cells between baseline and week 6. Low levels of normalized T-cell clonal expansion were also seen in some nonresponding patients. In partial responders in the 0.1-3.0 mg/kg groups, normalized peripheral clonal expansion was found to be among the lowest, especially among CD8+ T cells. After ivuxolimab, CD8+ T cells had more expanded clones than CD4+ T cells on average.

Patients with autoimmune disease history or receiving systemic immunosuppression were excluded from the trial. Peripheral blood for TCR sequencing was collected from all dose cohorts at baseline, on cycle 4 day 1, and on cycle 7 day 1. Samples were obtained from an open-label, multicenter, first-in-human phase I dose-escalation trial of ivuxolimab. Adults with locally advanced or metastatic melanoma, renal cell carcinoma, hepatocellular carcinoma or head and neck squamous cell carcinoma were enrolled in the trial. Before TCR sequencing, CD4+ T cells and CD8+ T cells from peripheral blood were sorted into separate populations. Genomic DNA was extracted from sorted cells for sequencing of the TCRbeta CDR3 region. The immunoSEQ Assay was used to sequence the TCRbeta CDR3 regions. TCRdb took over this immuneACCESS table, retaining in-frame rearrangements with V and J assigned. Such tables are incomplete; in checked studies, under half of the missing clones stem from an unresolved V gene, and the remainder is unexplained. In all, the sample holds tens of thousands of clones, and approximately 81% of those were seen once. The ten top clones hold 0.6% to 0.85% of the sample.

Note on this clone: The specificity of this receptor is unknown. Base qualities are missing; no much larger clone stands one base away.

The CDR3 goes from the cysteine to the phenylalanine over 16 residues. Of all the DNA, just the CDR3 is kept, 48 bases in frame from base 1. Ends trimmed: V by 0 bases, J by 7 bases; bases unmatched to a gene: 9. CDR1 SGHTA and CDR2 FQGNSA were looked up in the germline V gene. The clonotype comes from an adult with an advanced solid tumor such as melanoma, head and neck, liver or kidney cancer. Recombination joined TRBV7-2 with TRBJ2-3, with TRBD2 identical over 8 junction bases. Sequencing was performed on CD4+ or CD8+ T cells sorted from blood, taken in a trial of the OX40 agonist ivuxolimab. This receptor carries the CDR3 CASSLAAGGSIYTQYF. The DNA sequence is as follows: TGTGCCAGCAGCTTAGCGGCGGGGGGCTCAATATATACGCAGTATTTT. Full variable domain (CDR3 extended with the reference TRBV7-2 and TRBJ2-3 proteins): GAGVSQSPSNKVTEKGKDVELRCDPISGHTALYWYRQSLGQGLEFLIYFQGNSAPDKSGLPSDRFSAERTGGSVSTLTIQRTQQEDSAVYLCASSLAAGGSIYTQYFGPGTRLTVL.